The next 32 T cell receptor beta chains were all read from a single sample in a study of blood T cell repertoires in COVID-19. Profiled with immunoSEQ multiplex PCR; TCRdb holds only in-frame clones, not every one. The data contain about 220,000 clones, 88% of them singletons. Source material: PBMCs or T cells enriched from blood (not recorded which). The receptor source for this set is a woman aged 25 to 45 who had recovered from COVID-19.

Comments on this clone: The sample holds other DNA sequences that translate to the same CDR3. The V call is TRBV11-3, the J call TRBJ1-1, with a weak D call TRBD1 (5 bases). This CDR3 region has 13 residues. V was clipped by 2 bases and J by 3 bases, with 7 bases between them. The V gene's germline CDR1 is SGHNT and CDR2 YENEEA. CDR3: CASSLNRYTEAFF. In nucleotides, the CDR3 is TGTGCCAGCAGCTTAAACAGGTACACTGAAGCTTTCTTT. Full variable domain (rest looked up from reference TRBV11-3 and TRBJ1-1): EAGVVQSPRYKIIEKKQPVAFWCNPISGHNTLYWYLQNLGQGPELLIRYENEEAVDDSQLPKDRFSAERLKGVDSTLKIQPAELGDSAVYLCASSLNRYTEAFFGQGTRLTVV.

J is TRBJ1-2 and V is TRBV6-5; D is ambiguous. V lost 4 bases and J 4 bases, leaving 10 bases between the germline ends. The CDR3 is made up of 13 amino acids. Germline values: CDR1 MNHEY, CDR2 SVGAGI. In DNA, the CDR3 is TGTGCCAGCAGTTCCCGAGGTTCCTATGGCTACACCTTC. It translates to CASSSRGSYGYTF.

This clone showed up just a few times. The chain carries TRBV10-2 and TRBJ2-7; TRBD1 aligns across 7 bases. The CDR3 extends over 18 amino acids. V was clipped by 1 base and J by 2 bases; unmatched bases: 14. Germline V gives CDR1 WSHSY, CDR2 SAAADI. The CDR3 spells CASSEYGARGISPYEQYF. The CDR3 DNA follows: TGCGCCAGCAGTGAGTATGGTGCCAGGGGGATATCTCCCTACGAGCAGTACTTC.

V usage is TRBV4-2 and J usage is TRBJ2-2, with a tentative D call TRBD2 (5 bases). Germline CDR1 reads LGHNA; CDR2 reads YNFKEQ. The CDR3 runs 17 residues. Trimming stripped 1 base from V and 0 bases from J, with 12 bases between. The CDR3 is CASSQAGSAPNTGELFF. CDR3 bases: TGTGCCAGCAGCCAAGCGGGGTCAGCTCCGAACACCGGGGAGCTGTTTTTT.

The chain has TRBV12-3 or TRBV12-4 and TRBJ1-3, with unresolved D. Trimming pared 1 base from V and 7 bases from J, leaving 5 bases between. The CDR3 runs to 12 residues. In DNA, the CDR3 is TGTGCCAGCAGTTTAGAAGCGAACACCATATATTTT. This translates into CASSLEANTIYF.

J is TRBJ2-3 and V is TRBV11-2; the D gene is possibly TRBD2 (6 bases). The CDR3 contains 17 residues. From germline, CDR1 is SGHAT and CDR2 FQNNGV. V lost 1 base to trimming and J lost 0 bases, with 14 bases between them. CDR3 protein: CASSLGLRRGSTDTQYF. The CDR3 DNA follows: TGTGCCAGCAGCTTAGGTCTCCGGCGGGGTAGCACAGATACGCAGTATTTT.

This chain links TRBV12-5 with TRBJ2-3; 9 bases align to TRBD1. Germline V CDR1 and CDR2: LGHNT, FRNRAP. This CDR3 has 15 residues. The ends lost 6 bases at V and 2 bases at J; junction bases unmatched: 6. The DNA of the CDR3 is TGTGCTAGTGGCCCGACAGGGGGGGACACAGATACGCAGTATTTT. It codes for CASGPTGGDTDTQYF.

The CDR3 coding sequence is TGCGCCAGCAGCCAAGAACCGGGACAGGGGTATGAAAAACTGTTTTTT. Its protein is CASSQEPGQGYEKLFF. The rearrangement links TRBV4-3 to TRBJ1-4, with 10 bases identical to TRBD1. The CDR3 length is 16 residues. V gave up 0 bases and J gave up 6 bases; unmatched junction bases: 4. The germline V gene has CDR1 LGHNA and CDR2 YSLEER.

CDR3 sequence reads: CASSVDEQGTHEQYF. In DNA, the CDR3 is TGTGCCAGCAGCGTAGACGAACAGGGGACCCACGAGCAGTACTTC. This chain uses TRBV9 with TRBJ2-7, with 7 bases identical to TRBD1. The trim removed 0 bases at V and 5 bases at J, leaving 8 bases unmatched. The CDR3 is 15 amino acids. From germline, CDR1 is SGDLS and CDR2 YYNGEE.

This clone has just one count. The chain combines TRBV5-4 with TRBJ2-6, with D perhaps matching TRBD1 (6 bases). The length of the CDR3 is 18 residues. The V gene lost 1 base and the J gene lost 0 bases, with 14 bases spanning the gap. Germline assignment: CDR1 SGHNT and CDR2 YYREEE (reference sequence). CDR3 nucleotide sequence: TGTGCCAGCAGCTTGCCAGGGGCCGTAGACTCTGGGGCCAACGTCCTGACTTTC. Translating gives CASSLPGAVDSGANVLTF.

The rearrangement uses TRBV11-2 and TRBJ1-4; the D gene is possibly TRBD1 (5 bases). Germline-derived CDR1 and CDR2 are SGHAT and FQNNGV. The CDR3 is 15 residues long. Trimming took off 0 bases at V and 4 bases at J, with 9 bases between the two ends. The CDR3, as DNA: TGTGCCAGCAGCTTAGACGGGGGATTTAATGAAAAACTGTTTTTT. It specifies CASSLDGGFNEKLFF.

The CDR3 coding sequence is TGTGCCAGCAGCTTAGCGCAGGGGACAGGGAATAATTCACCCCTCCACTTT. Its translation: CASSLAQGTGNNSPLHF. The rearrangement links TRBV7-9 to TRBJ1-6; 9 positions match TRBD1. CDR1 SEHNR and CDR2 FQNEAQ come from the germline V gene (reference sequence). With 0 bases clipped from V and 5 bases from J, the junction kept 5 bases outside the gene matches. CDR3 length: 17 residues.

This rearrangement joins TRBV6-2 or TRBV6-3 to TRBJ1-1, with D perhaps TRBD1 (5 bases). The germline V gene has CDR1 MNHEY and CDR2 SVGEGT. The CDR3 loop spans 16 amino acids. V lost 0 bases to trimming and J lost 5 bases, with 16 bases between them. The CDR3 sequence: CASSYSIRQGRTEAFF. CDR3 DNA: TGTGCCAGCAGTTACTCGATTCGTCAGGGTAGGACTGAAGCTTTCTTT.

This chain connects TRBV3-1 (or the pseudogene TRBV3-2) to TRBJ1-3, with 9 nucleotides matching TRBD1. Germline CDR1 is LGHDT and CDR2 is YNNKEL (reference sequence). The CDR3 sequence is 17 residues long. V gave up 2 bases and J gave up 0 bases; unmatched junction bases: 5. CDR3 loop: CASSQRQGVLSGNTIYF. CDR3 coding DNA: TGTGCCAGCAGCCAACGACAGGGGGTGCTCTCTGGAAACACCATATATTTT.

The chain employs TRBV5-1 and TRBJ1-1, with 7 bases fitting TRBD1. CDR3 length: 15 residues. Trimming removed 3 bases from V and 3 bases from J; junction bases left unmatched: 8. The V gene's germline CDR1 is SGHRS and CDR2 YFSETQ. The CDR3 loop is CASSSAGTAHTEAFF. In DNA, the CDR3 is TGCGCCAGCAGCTCGGCCGGGACAGCTCACACTGAAGCTTTCTTT.

The chain carries TRBV9 and TRBJ1-4; 8 bases map to TRBD1. The V and J ends lost 4 bases and 8 bases, in that order; junction bases with no gene match: 13. CDR3 size: 16 residues. Germline CDR1 SGDLS, CDR2 YYNGEE. CDR3 region: CASSPHGQGLGEKLFF. The CDR3 DNA is TGTGCCAGCAGCCCCCACGGACAGGGCCTAGGGGAAAAACTGTTTTTT. Using reference TRBV9 and TRBJ1-4 for the parts outside the CDR3, the full variable domain is DSGVTQTPKHLITATGQRVTLRCSPRSGDLSVYWYQQSLDQGLQFLIQYYNGEERAKGNILERFSAQQFPDLHSELNLSSLELGDSALYFCASSPHGQGLGEKLFFGSGTQLSVL.

The chain recombines TRBV10-3 with TRBJ1-4; D gene ambiguous. Germline V gene lookup returns CDR1 ENHRY and CDR2 SYGVKD. V was cut by 6 bases and J by 6 bases, with 11 bases left in between. The CDR3 contains 13 residues. In nucleotides, the CDR3 is TGTGCCATCAGGGGCAGGCTTGATGAAAAACTGTTTTTT. This sequence encodes CAIRGRLDEKLFF.

The gene calls are TRBV2 and TRBJ2-3; D gene uncertain. Germline CDR1 reads SNHLY; CDR2 reads FYNNEI. This CDR3 is built from 13 residues. V lost 2 bases to trimming and J lost 2 bases, with 5 bases between them. Here the CDR3 reads CASSERVTDTQYF. DNA for the CDR3: TGTGCCAGCAGTGAACGGGTCACAGATACGCAGTATTTT. Combining the CDR3 with reference TRBV2 and TRBJ2-3 gives the whole variable domain EPEVTQTPSHQVTQMGQEVILRCVPISNHLYFYWYRQILGQKVEFLVSFYNNEISEKSEIFDDQFSVERPDGSNFTLKIRSTKLEDSAMYFCASSERVTDTQYFGPGTRLTVL.

The chain links TRBV12-3 or TRBV12-4 to TRBJ2-2; 7 bases align to TRBD1. Trimming took 7 bases from V and 6 from J; bases not matched to a gene: 2. There are 12 residues in the CDR3. The CDR3 DNA follows: TGTGCCAGCAAACAGGGGCCCGGGGAGCTGTTTTTT. It yields the protein CASKQGPGELFF.

This chain joins TRBV6-2 or TRBV6-3 and TRBJ2-2; D gene unclear. V was cut by 2 bases and J by 5 bases, with 6 bases left in between. This CDR3 is built from 13 residues. In germline, CDR1 is MNHEY, CDR2 SVGEGT. The CDR3 here is CASSYEVTGELFF. The CDR3 DNA reads TGTGCCAGCAGTTACGAGGTGACCGGGGAGCTGTTTTTT.

This clone was recorded once. This rearrangement joins TRBV6-2 or TRBV6-3 to TRBJ2-5; weak D call: TRBD2 (5 bases). CDR1 and CDR2 from the germline V gene are MNHEY and SVGEGT. The CDR3 contains 15 residues. The ends were cut back, 6 bases at V and 1 base at J, with 15 bases in the middle. The CDR3 reads CASSQQLASQETQYF. The CDR3 coding sequence is TGTGCCAGCAGCCAACAGCTAGCTTCCCAAGAGACCCAGTACTTC.

This chain uses TRBV5-1 with TRBJ2-7; TRBD2 is a possible D gene (5 bases). This CDR3 is 16 amino acids long. Between the trimmed V and J ends, which lost 0 bases and 5 bases, there was a span of 18 bases. Germline V gives CDR1 SGHRS, CDR2 YFSETQ. The CDR3 is CASSLDVVGLLDEQYF. CDR3 DNA sequence: TGCGCCAGCAGCTTGGATGTAGTTGGACTCTTAGACGAGCAGTACTTC.

The rearrangement uses TRBV4-2 and TRBJ2-3; TRBD2 matches 7 bases. Germline CDR1 LGHNA, CDR2 YNFKEQ. V gave up 4 bases and J gave up 0 bases; unmatched junction bases: 10. CDR3 length: 17 amino acids. The DNA of the CDR3 is TGTGCCAGCAGCCGGGAGGGGTGGGAGACTAGCACAGATACGCAGTATTTT. It is translated as CASSREGWETSTDTQYF.

This chain joins TRBV19 and TRBJ1-1; D unresolved. From germline, CDR1 is LNHDA and CDR2 SQIVND (reference sequence). The CDR3 has 14 residues. V gave up 6 bases and J gave up 4 bases, with 15 bases separating them. The CDR3 region is CASSLAPVGTEAFF. CDR3 nucleotide sequence: TGTGCCAGTAGCCTAGCCCCCGTGGGCACTGAAGCTTTCTTT.

The chain joins TRBV29-1 to TRBJ2-3; D is unresolved. CDR1 and CDR2 (germline): SQVTM, ANQGSEA. Trimming removed 5 bases at V and 5 bases at J, with 8 bases between. The CDR3 consists of 11 residues. The CDR3 region has the DNA TGCAGCGTTCGAGCTTTAGATACGCAGTATTTT. Amino acid sequence: CSVRALDTQYF.

The V and J genes are TRBV7-2 and TRBJ1-1; 10 bases fit TRBD1. CDR3 size: 15 residues. The germline CDR1 and CDR2 sequences are SGHTA and FQGNSA. V was clipped by 4 bases and J by 6 bases; unmatched bases: 8. This chain's CDR3 is CASSSSTGGTAEAFF. DNA for the CDR3: TGTGCCAGCAGCTCGTCGACAGGGGGCACCGCTGAAGCTTTCTTT. Using reference TRBV7-2 and TRBJ1-1 for the parts outside the CDR3, the full variable domain is GAGVSQSPSNKVTEKGKDVELRCDPISGHTALYWYRQSLGQGLEFLIYFQGNSAPDKSGLPSDRFSAERTGGSVSTLTIQRTQQEDSAVYLCASSSSTGGTAEAFFGQGTRLTVV.

The CDR3 loop is CASSRGQGNYGYTF. The CDR3 DNA reads TGTGCCAGCAGCCGGGGACAGGGGAACTATGGCTACACCTTC. The chain combines TRBV3-1 (or the pseudogene TRBV3-2) with TRBJ1-2; 10 nucleotides match TRBD1. Losses at the gene ends were 4 bases for V and 2 bases for J; bases not matched to a gene: 1. Looked up from germline, CDR1 is LGHDT and CDR2 is YNNKEL (reference sequence). CDR3 size: 14 residues.

This clone has only a few counts. V usage is TRBV5-4 and J usage is TRBJ1-2; maybe TRBD1 (6 bases). The ends were cut back, 3 bases at V and 3 bases at J, with 12 bases in the middle. Germline loops: CDR1 SGHNT, CDR2 YYREEE (reference sequence). The length of the CDR3 is 14 residues. The CDR3 DNA reads as TGTGCCAGCAGCTCCTCATGGACAGACTATGGCTACACCTTC. It translates to CASSSSWTDYGYTF.

The rearrangement joins TRBV3-1 (or the pseudogene TRBV3-2) to TRBJ2-3, with 14 nucleotides matching TRBD2. Germline trimming cut 4 bases from V and 0 bases from J; bases unmatched to any gene: 6. The CDR3 is 18 residues long. Germline CDR1 is LGHDT and CDR2 is YNNKEL (reference sequence). CDR3: CASSPGTSGGTSTDTQYF. CDR3 coding DNA: TGTGCCAGCAGCCCGGGGACTAGCGGGGGCACTAGCACAGATACGCAGTATTTT.

This clone has more than one count but fewer than ten. This chain uses TRBV4-1 with TRBJ2-7; D might be TRBD2 (8 bases). Germline assignment: CDR1 MGHRA and CDR2 YSYEKL. The V end was cut by 4 bases, the J end by 6 bases, with 16 bases between. The CDR3 is made up of 14 amino acids. CDR3 sequence (DNA): TGCGCCAGCAGCCCTCGGGAGGGGGCGAGCGAGCAGTACTTC. It is translated as CASSPREGASEQYF.

The chain carries TRBV15 and TRBJ1-2, with a tentative D call TRBD1 (6 bases). Per the germline V gene, CDR1 is LNHNV and CDR2 is YYDKDF (reference sequence). The CDR3 covers 17 residues. Trimming stripped 1 base from V and 7 bases from J, with 22 bases between. The CDR3 DNA sequence: TGTGCCACCAGCAGAGGTTCTTCGGCCAGGGGAGTAATTGGCTACACCTTC. Translating it yields CATSRGSSARGVIGYTF.

The chain joins TRBV7-3 to TRBJ2-3, with D maybe TRBD2 (6 bases). V dropped 5 bases and J dropped 0 bases, with 15 bases sitting between them. Germline V gives CDR1 SGHTA, CDR2 FQGTGA. The CDR3 has 16 amino acids. In DNA form, the CDR3 reads TGTGCCAGCAGCCTCACAGCCGGGACTAGCACAGATACGCAGTATTTT. Encoded protein: CASSLTAGTSTDTQYF. Looking up the rest from reference TRBV7-3 and TRBJ2-3 gives the full variable domain: GAGVSQTPSNKVTEKGKYVELRCDPISGHTALYWYRQSLGQGPEFLIYFQGTGAADDSGLPNDRFFAVRPEGSVSTLKIQRTERGDSAVYLCASSLTAGTSTDTQYFGPGTRLTVL.